The 11 T cell receptor beta chains below were found in one sample sequenced in a study of T-cell reconstitution after alpha-beta-depleted transplantation in children. The authors prepared the TCRbeta library with unique molecular identifiers. TCRdb reprocessed the PCR reads via MiXCR and lists one record per CDR3 protein. There are around 440,000 distinct CDR3 sequences in the sample; over 9.5% occur only once, and 2% to 2.5% lies in the top ten. This specimen was PBMCs, taken before TCRalphabeta/CD19-depleted stem cell transplant. Receptor source: a child younger than 10 with inherited bone marrow failure, due to receive a stem cell transplant.

This clonotype was recorded at least ten times. This CDR3 is CASSLRYTQHF. In DNA form, the CDR3 reads TGTGCCAGCAGTTTAAGGTACACCCAGCATTTT. The chain joins TRBV12-3 or TRBV12-4 to TRBJ1-5, with D unresolved. The CDR3 contains 11 residues. Trimming cost V 2 bases and J 11 bases, with 7 bases left between them.

The rearrangement uses TRBV27 and TRBJ2-7; the match to TRBD1 covers 7 bases. The CDR3 loop spans 16 amino acids. Germline V CDR1 and CDR2: MNHEY, SMNVEV (reference sequence). J was trimmed by 2 bases and V by 5 bases; bases with no gene match: 12. The CDR3 DNA is TGTGCCAGCAGTCCCCATTGGGACAGACCCACCTACGAGCAGTACTTC. Its translation is CASSPHWDRPTYEQYF.

This clonotype was observed at least ten times. The rearrangement links TRBV5-5 to TRBJ2-2; D remains ambiguous. Germline-derived CDR1 and CDR2 are SGHKS and YYEKEE (reference sequence). This CDR3 spans 12 amino acids. The V end lost 4 bases, the J end lost 5 bases, and 6 bases lay between the germline ends. CDR3 residues: CASSLLTGELFF. DNA of the CDR3: TGTGCCAGCAGCCTCTTGACCGGGGAGCTGTTTTTT.

There are many counts of this clonotype. This chain connects TRBV6-6 to TRBJ2-1, with a possible D match to TRBD1 (5 bases). The V gene lost 6 bases and the J gene lost 9 bases, with 15 bases spanning the gap. The CDR3 has 13 amino acids. CDR1 is MNHNY, CDR2 SVGAGI, per germline (reference sequence). The CDR3 loop reads CASSEAGSGEQFF. CDR3 sequence (DNA): TGTGCCAGCAGCGAGGCAGGGTCGGGTGAGCAGTTCTTC.

This clonotype occurred many times. The chain is built from TRBV28 and TRBJ2-1; TRBD2 matches at 9 bases. The CDR3 is 15 amino acids. V was clipped by 5 bases and J by 6 bases; unmatched bases: 8. CDR1 MDHEN and CDR2 SYDVKM come from the germline V gene. Here the CDR3 reads CASSALSGSINEQFF. For the CDR3, the DNA is TGTGCCAGCAGTGCCCTTAGCGGGAGTATCAATGAGCAGTTCTTC.

This clonotype was recorded many times. The chain combines TRBV27 with TRBJ1-1; 8 nucleotides match TRBD1. Germline assignment: CDR1 MNHEY and CDR2 SMNVEV (reference sequence). The V segment lost 4 bases and the J segment 0 bases; nucleotides outside the gene matches: 1. The CDR3 is 14 residues long. The CDR3 sequence: CASSYRGMNTEAFF. The DNA for the CDR3 is TGTGCCAGCAGTTACAGGGGGATGAACACTGAAGCTTTCTTT.

This clonotype was recorded many times. The chain combines TRBV19 with TRBJ2-5, with 7 bases that match TRBD1. Germline-derived CDR1 and CDR2 are LNHDA and SQIVND (reference sequence). Trimming at V came to 3 bases and at J to 1 base, leaving 5 bases not matched to a gene. The CDR3 contains 15 residues. CDR3 coding DNA: TGTGCCAGTAGTATGCTGACAGGGTCCCAAGAGACCCAGTACTTC. Its protein product is CASSMLTGSQETQYF.

This clonotype was seen repeatedly, ten times or more. The genes are TRBV5-5 and TRBJ2-5; tentatively, D is TRBD1 (6 bases). Trimming stripped 3 bases from V and 0 bases from J, with 12 bases between. The CDR3 consists of 15 residues. Per the germline V gene, CDR1 is SGHKS and CDR2 is YYEKEE (reference sequence). CDR3 DNA sequence: TGTGCCAGCAGCTGGGCCGGGACATACCAAGAGACCCAGTACTTC. Protein product: CASSWAGTYQETQYF.

This clonotype showed up many times. The chain recombines TRBV9 with TRBJ2-1; TRBD2 agrees at 13 bases. This CDR3 has 16 amino acids. Germline V gives CDR1 SGDLS, CDR2 YYNGEE. The V and J ends lost 5 bases and 10 bases, in that order; junction bases with no gene match: 12. The CDR3, as DNA: TGTGCCAGCAGTGTCGGACTAGCGGGAGATAGGGGGGAGCAGTTCTTC. This sequence encodes CASSVGLAGDRGEQFF.

This clonotype occurred a few times. This chain uses TRBV12-3 or TRBV12-4 with TRBJ1-5; perhaps TRBD1 as D (5 bases). The CDR3 is 16 amino acids. Trimming took 2 bases from V and 0 from J, leaving 11 bases between them. The CDR3 nucleotides read TGTGCCAGCAGTTTATGGGTGGGGGATAGCAATCAGCCCCAGCATTTT. Protein: CASSLWVGDSNQPQHF.

This clonotype appeared a few times. This rearrangement joins TRBV7-2 to TRBJ2-5, with D possibly being TRBD1 or TRBD2 (6 bases each). This CDR3 region has 14 residues. V was shortened by 6 bases and J by 5 bases, with 16 bases between the two germline ends. The germline CDR1 and CDR2 sequences are SGHTA and FQGNSA. CDR3 protein: CASSSDGGEETQYF. The CDR3 DNA is TGTGCCAGCAGTTCCGACGGGGGCGAGGAGACCCAGTACTTC.